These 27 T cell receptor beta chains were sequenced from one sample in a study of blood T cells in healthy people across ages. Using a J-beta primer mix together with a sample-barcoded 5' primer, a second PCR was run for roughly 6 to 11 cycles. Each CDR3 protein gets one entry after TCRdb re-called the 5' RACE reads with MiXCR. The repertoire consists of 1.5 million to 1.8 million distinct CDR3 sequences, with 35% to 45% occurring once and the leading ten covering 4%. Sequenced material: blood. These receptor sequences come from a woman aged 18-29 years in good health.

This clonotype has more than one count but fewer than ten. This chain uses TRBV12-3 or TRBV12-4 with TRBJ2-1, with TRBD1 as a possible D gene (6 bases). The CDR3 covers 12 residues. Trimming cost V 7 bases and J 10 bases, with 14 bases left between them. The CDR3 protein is CASTLGGSEQFF. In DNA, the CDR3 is TGTGCCAGCACCCTAGGGGGTAGCGAGCAGTTCTTC.

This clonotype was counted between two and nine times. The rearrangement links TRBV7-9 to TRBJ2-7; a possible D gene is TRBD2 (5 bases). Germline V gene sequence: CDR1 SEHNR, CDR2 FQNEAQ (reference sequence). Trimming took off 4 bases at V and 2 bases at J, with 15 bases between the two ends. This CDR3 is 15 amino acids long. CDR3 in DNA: TGTGCCAGCAGCTCTCGCCGCCGGGATGCCTACGAGCAGTACTTC. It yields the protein CASSSRRRDAYEQYF.

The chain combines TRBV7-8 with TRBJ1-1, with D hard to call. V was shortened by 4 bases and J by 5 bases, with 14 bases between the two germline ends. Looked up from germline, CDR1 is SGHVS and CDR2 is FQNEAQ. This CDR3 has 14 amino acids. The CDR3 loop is CASSWAEVETEAFF. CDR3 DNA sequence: TGTGCCAGCAGCTGGGCTGAGGTCGAAACTGAAGCTTTCTTT.

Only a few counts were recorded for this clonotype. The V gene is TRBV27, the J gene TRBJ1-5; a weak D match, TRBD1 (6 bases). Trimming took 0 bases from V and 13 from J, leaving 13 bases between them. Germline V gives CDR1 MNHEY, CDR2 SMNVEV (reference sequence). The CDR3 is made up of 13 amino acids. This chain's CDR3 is CASSLSFTGKQHF. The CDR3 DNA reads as TGTGCCAGCAGTTTATCCTTTACAGGGAAACAGCATTTT.

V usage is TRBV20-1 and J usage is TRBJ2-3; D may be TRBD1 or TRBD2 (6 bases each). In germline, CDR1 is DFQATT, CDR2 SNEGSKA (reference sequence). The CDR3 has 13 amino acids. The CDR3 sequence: CGTIKGGPDTQYF. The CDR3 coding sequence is TGCGGTACTATAAAAGGGGGGCCAGATACGCAGTATTTT.

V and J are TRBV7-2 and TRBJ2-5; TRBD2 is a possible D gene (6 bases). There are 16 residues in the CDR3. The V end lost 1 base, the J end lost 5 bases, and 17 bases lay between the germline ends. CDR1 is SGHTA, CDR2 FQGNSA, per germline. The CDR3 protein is CASSLVGTPEKETQYF. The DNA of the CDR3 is TGTGCCAGCAGCTTAGTGGGGACTCCTGAGAAGGAGACCCAGTACTTC.

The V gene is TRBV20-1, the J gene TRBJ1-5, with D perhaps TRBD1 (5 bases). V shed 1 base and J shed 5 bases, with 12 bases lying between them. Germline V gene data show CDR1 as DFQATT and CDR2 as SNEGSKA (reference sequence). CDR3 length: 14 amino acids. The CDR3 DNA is TGCAGTGCTAGAGCACCAGGGCTTGATCAGCCCCAGCATTTT. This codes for CSARAPGLDQPQHF.

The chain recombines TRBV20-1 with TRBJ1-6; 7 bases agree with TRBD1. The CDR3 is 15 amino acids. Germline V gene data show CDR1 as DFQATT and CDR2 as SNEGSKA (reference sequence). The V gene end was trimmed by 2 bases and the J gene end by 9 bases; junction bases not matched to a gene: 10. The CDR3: CSARTSPDRLSPLHF. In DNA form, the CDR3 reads TGCAGTGCTAGAACATCTCCGGACAGGCTTTCACCCCTCCACTTT.

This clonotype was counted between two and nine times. For the CDR3, the DNA is TGTGCCAGCTCCTTGGGCGGTCAGGGCTACACCTTC. Translated: CASSLGGQGYTF. The rearrangement uses TRBV6-6 and TRBJ1-2, with D unclear. The CDR3 is made up of 12 amino acids. Germline V lookup: CDR1 MNHNY, CDR2 SVGAGI (reference sequence). V was trimmed by 8 bases and J by 8 bases, leaving 15 bases between them.

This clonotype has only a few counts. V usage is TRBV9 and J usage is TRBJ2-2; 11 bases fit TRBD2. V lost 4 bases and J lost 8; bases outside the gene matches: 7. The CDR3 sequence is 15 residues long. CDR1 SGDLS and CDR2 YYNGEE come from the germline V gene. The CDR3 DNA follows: TGTGCCAGCAGCCCGAGACTAGCGGGGCTAGGGGAGCTGTTTTTT. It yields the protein CASSPRLAGLGELFF.

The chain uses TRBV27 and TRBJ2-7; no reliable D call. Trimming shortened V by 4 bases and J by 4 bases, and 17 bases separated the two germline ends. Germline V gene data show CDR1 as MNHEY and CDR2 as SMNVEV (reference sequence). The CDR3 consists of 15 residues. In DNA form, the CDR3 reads TGTGCCAGCAGTTCCCCCTATGGCCCAGTATACGAGCAGTACTTC. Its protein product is CASSSPYGPVYEQYF.

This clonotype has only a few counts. The CDR3 nucleotides are TGTGCCAGCAGCTCAGGGTGGTACGAGCAGTTCTTC. Protein sequence: CASSSGWYEQFF. V gene TRBV7-8 combines with J gene TRBJ2-1, with D perhaps matching TRBD1 (5 bases). Trimming shortened V by 4 bases and J by 10 bases, and 11 bases separated the two germline ends. The germline V gene has CDR1 SGHVS and CDR2 FQNEAQ. This CDR3 has 12 residues.

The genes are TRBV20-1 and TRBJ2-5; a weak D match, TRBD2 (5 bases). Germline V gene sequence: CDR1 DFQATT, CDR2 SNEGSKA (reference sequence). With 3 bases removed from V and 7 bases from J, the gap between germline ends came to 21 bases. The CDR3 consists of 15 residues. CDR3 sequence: CSASPRPLSGGTQYF. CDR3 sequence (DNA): TGCAGTGCTAGCCCCCGTCCCCTAAGCGGTGGGACCCAGTACTTC.

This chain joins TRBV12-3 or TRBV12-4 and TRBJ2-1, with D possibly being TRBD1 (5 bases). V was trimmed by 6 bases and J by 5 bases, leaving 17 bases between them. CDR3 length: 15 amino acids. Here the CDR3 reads CASSPLGRGNNEQFF. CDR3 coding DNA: TGTGCCAGCAGCCCCTTGGGTAGGGGAAACAATGAGCAGTTCTTC.

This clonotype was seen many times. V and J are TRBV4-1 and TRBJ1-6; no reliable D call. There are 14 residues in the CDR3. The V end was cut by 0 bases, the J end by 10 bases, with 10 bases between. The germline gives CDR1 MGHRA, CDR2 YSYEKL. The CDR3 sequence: CASSQDSPTSPLHF. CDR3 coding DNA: TGCGCCAGCAGCCAAGATAGCCCCACGTCACCCCTCCACTTT.

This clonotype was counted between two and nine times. CDR3 amino acids: CASSTAAAGSNIQYF. In nucleotides, the CDR3 is TGTGCCAGCAGCACAGCGGCCGCAGGGTCAAACATTCAGTACTTC. The chain joins TRBV7-2 to TRBJ2-4; possibly TRBD1 or TRBD2 for D (5 bases each). Trimming removed 5 bases from V and 6 bases from J, with 17 bases in between. This CDR3 has 15 amino acids. Germline-derived CDR1 and CDR2 are SGHTA and FQGNSA.

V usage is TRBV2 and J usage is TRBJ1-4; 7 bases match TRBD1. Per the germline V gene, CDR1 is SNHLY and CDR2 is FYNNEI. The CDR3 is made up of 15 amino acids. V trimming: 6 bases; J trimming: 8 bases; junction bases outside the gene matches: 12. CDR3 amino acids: CASSSPGQQQEKLFF. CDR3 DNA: TGTGCCAGCAGCAGTCCGGGACAGCAACAGGAAAAACTGTTTTTT. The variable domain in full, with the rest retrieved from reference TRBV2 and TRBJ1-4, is EPEVTQTPSHQVTQMGQEVILRCVPISNHLYFYWYRQILGQKVEFLVSFYNNEISEKSEIFDDQFSVERPDGSNFTLKIRSTKLEDSAMYFCASSSPGQQQEKLFFGSGTQLSVL.

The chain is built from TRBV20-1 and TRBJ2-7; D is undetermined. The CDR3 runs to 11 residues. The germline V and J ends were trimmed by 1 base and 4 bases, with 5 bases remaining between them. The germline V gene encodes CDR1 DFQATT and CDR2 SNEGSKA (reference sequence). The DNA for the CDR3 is TGCAGTGCTAGAGGTCTTTACGAGCAGTACTTC. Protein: CSARGLYEQYF.

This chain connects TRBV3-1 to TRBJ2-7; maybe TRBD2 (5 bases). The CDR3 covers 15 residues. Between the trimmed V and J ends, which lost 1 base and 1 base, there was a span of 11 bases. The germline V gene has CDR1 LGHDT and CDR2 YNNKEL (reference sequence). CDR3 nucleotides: TGTGCCAGCAGCCAAGGGCGGAGGAGGTCCTACGAGCAGTACTTC. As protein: CASSQGRRRSYEQYF.

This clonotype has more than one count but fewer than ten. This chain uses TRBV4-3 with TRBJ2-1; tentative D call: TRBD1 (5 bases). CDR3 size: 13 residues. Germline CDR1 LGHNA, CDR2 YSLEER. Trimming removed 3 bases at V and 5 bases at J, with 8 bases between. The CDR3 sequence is CASSHDRNNEQFF. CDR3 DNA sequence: TGCGCCAGCAGCCACGACAGAAACAATGAGCAGTTCTTC.

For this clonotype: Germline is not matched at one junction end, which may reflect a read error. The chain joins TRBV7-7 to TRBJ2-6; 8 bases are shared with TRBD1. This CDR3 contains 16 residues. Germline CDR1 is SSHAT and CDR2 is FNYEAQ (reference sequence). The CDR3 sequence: CASSPRTGTGANILTF. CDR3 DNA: TGTGCTAGCAGCCCGAGGACAGGGACCGGGGCCAACATCCTGACTTTC.

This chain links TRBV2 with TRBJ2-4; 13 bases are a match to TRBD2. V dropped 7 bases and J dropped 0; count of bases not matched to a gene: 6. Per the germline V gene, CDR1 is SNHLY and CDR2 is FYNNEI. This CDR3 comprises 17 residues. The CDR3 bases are TGTGCCAGCACGGGACTAGCGGGATCCTTAGCCAAAAACATTCAGTACTTC. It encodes CASTGLAGSLAKNIQYF.

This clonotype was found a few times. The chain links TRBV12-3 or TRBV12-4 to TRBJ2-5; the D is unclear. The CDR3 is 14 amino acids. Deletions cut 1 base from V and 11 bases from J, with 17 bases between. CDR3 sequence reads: CASSLGNPLDEQYF. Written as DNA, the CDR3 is TGTGCCAGCAGTTTAGGTAACCCTTTAGATGAGCAGTACTTC.

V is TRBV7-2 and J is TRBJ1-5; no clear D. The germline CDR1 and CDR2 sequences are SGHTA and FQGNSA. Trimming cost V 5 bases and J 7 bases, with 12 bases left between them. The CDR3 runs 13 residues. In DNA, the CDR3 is TGTGCCAGCAGCCAAATGTCGGAGCAGCCCCAGCATTTT. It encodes CASSQMSEQPQHF. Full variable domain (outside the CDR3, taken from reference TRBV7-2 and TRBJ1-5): GAGVSQSPSNKVTEKGKDVELRCDPISGHTALYWYRQSLGQGLEFLIYFQGNSAPDKSGLPSDRFSAERTGGSVSTLTIQRTQQEDSAVYLCASSQMSEQPQHFGDGTRLSIL.

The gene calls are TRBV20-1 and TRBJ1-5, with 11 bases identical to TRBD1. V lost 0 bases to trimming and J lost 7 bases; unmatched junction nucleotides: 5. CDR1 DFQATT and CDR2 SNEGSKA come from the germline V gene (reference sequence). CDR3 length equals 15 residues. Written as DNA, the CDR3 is TGCAGTGCTAGAGATGGACAGGGGGCATGGCAGCCCCAGCATTTT. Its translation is CSARDGQGAWQPQHF.

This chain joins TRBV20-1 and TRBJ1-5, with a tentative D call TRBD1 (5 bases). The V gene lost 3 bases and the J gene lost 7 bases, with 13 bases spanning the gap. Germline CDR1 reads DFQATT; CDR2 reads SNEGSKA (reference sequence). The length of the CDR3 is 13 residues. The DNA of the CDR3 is TGCAGTGCTAGTGCAGGGTTACGACAGCCCCAGCATTTT. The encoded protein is CSASAGLRQPQHF.

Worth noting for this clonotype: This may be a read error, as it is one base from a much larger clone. The CDR3 coding sequence is TGCGCCAGCAGCCAAGACGGCGTACTAGCGGTTTACAATGAGCAGTACTTC. Translating it yields CASSQDGVLAVYNEQYF. The chain carries TRBV4-3 and TRBJ2-5, with 8 nucleotides matching TRBD2. The V segment lost 0 bases and the J segment 11 bases; nucleotides outside the gene matches: 17. There are 17 residues in the CDR3. From germline, CDR1 is LGHNA and CDR2 YSLEER.